This record concerns one T cell receptor (beta chain) sequence. Vbeta (60) and Jbeta (13) primers were used in the PCR. Sequencing used immunoSEQ multiplex PCR; TCRdb keeps in-frame clones, though not all of them. The sample is made up of about 110,000 clones, and the top ten hold around 3.5% of it. The source of the sample is a study of cytomegalovirus exposure and HLA in healthy donors. This CDR3 contains 13 residues. In germline, CDR1 is SGHRS, CDR2 YFSETQ. V shed 5 bases, J shed 5 bases, and the junction held 0 bases outside the gene matches. V and J are TRBV5-1 and TRBJ2-5, with 13 bases fitting TRBD2. Sequenced material: PBMCs. The TCR originated in a young man in good health and CMV-seronegative. CDR3 residues: CASRGLAGETQYF. Written as DNA, the CDR3 is TGCGCCAGCAGGGGACTAGCGGGGGAGACCCAGTACTTC.